The 25 T cell receptor beta chains below all came from one sample that was sequenced in a study of graft-versus-host responses after intestinal transplantation. Their antigens remain unidentified. Generated by immunoSEQ multiplex PCR, the TCRdb table keeps only in-frame clones and is missing some. The table includes approximately 130,000 clones, 90% to 95% detected once. The sequenced sample was unstimulated CD4+ T cells sorted from spleen or lymph node cells, obtained before intestinal transplant. Receptors originate from a human donor who received an intestinal transplant.

This chain uses TRBV7-9 with TRBJ1-3; TRBD1 matches 7 bases. From germline, CDR1 is SEHNR and CDR2 FQNEAQ (reference sequence). This CDR3 spans 15 amino acids. With 5 bases clipped from V and 0 bases from J, the junction kept 4 bases outside the gene matches. The CDR3 protein is CASSVTGDSGNTIYF. CDR3 in DNA: TGTGCCAGCAGCGTCACAGGGGACTCTGGAAACACCATATATTTT.

The CDR3 here is CAISGDRGAKNIQYF. In nucleotides, the CDR3 is TGTGCCATCAGTGGAGACAGGGGAGCCAAAAACATTCAGTACTTC. The V call is TRBV10-3, the J call TRBJ2-4; 8 positions match TRBD1. Per germline, CDR1 ENHRY and CDR2 SYGVKD. The CDR3 spans 15 residues. The V gene end was trimmed by 4 bases and the J gene end by 0 bases; junction bases not matched to a gene: 2.

For the CDR3, the DNA is TGTGCCAGCAAACTAGATGCCGGGGAGCTGTTTTTT. The encoded protein is CASKLDAGELFF. The genes are TRBV2 and TRBJ2-2, with D perhaps matching TRBD2 (5 bases). There are 12 residues in the CDR3. Germline assignment: CDR1 SNHLY and CDR2 FYNNEI. V lost 7 bases and J lost 6, with 9 bases in between.

V gene TRBV9 combines with J gene TRBJ2-7; TRBD1 matches at 7 bases. The ends lost 3 bases at V and 3 bases at J; junction bases unmatched: 9. The CDR3 consists of 15 residues. The V gene's germline CDR1 is SGDLS and CDR2 YYNGEE. The CDR3 region is CASSATDREGYEQYF. The CDR3 DNA is TGTGCCAGCAGCGCCACAGACAGGGAAGGCTACGAGCAGTACTTC.

This clone has only one observation. The genes are TRBV9 and TRBJ1-2; perhaps TRBD1 as D (6 bases). This CDR3 is built from 13 residues. Germline CDR1 and CDR2: SGDLS and YYNGEE. V lost 2 bases and J lost 8, with 13 bases in between. The chain's CDR3 is CASSVAGGQGYTF. The CDR3 nucleotides are TGTGCCAGCAGCGTCGCAGGAGGACAGGGCTACACCTTC. Based on the CDR3 plus reference TRBV9 and TRBJ1-2, the full variable domain is DSGVTQTPKHLITATGQRVTLRCSPRSGDLSVYWYQQSLDQGLQFLIQYYNGEERAKGNILERFSAQQFPDLHSELNLSSLELGDSALYFCASSVAGGQGYTFGSGTRLTVV.

V gene TRBV2 combines with J gene TRBJ2-7, with 7 bases that match TRBD1. This CDR3 comprises 13 residues. V shed 11 bases and J 1 base; nucleotides not matched to a gene: 8. CDR1 is SNHLY and CDR2 is FYNNEI in the germline V gene. CDR3 DNA: TGTGCCGGAGAACAGGGGCCGTCCTACGAGCAGTACTTC. Encoded protein: CAGEQGPSYEQYF.

The chain employs TRBV5-8 and TRBJ2-1; no firm D call. CDR3 length: 15 residues. The V and J ends lost 0 bases and 5 bases respectively, with 12 bases between them. Germline assignment: CDR1 SGHTS and CDR2 YDEGEE. The CDR3 nucleotides are TGTGCCAGCAGCTTGGGGAGACGCCGCGACAATGAGCAGTTCTTC. Translating it yields CASSLGRRRDNEQFF.

This clone was picked up one time. CDR3 DNA sequence: TGTGCCAGCTCACCAGTCGACAGTTTGCACGGGCAGTACTTC. Protein: CASSPVDSLHGQYF. The chain recombines TRBV18 with TRBJ2-7; D is perhaps TRBD1 (5 bases). Trimming took off 2 bases at V and 9 bases at J, with 17 bases between the two ends. The CDR3 is 14 residues long. Germline V lookup: CDR1 KGHSH, CDR2 LQKENI. Using reference TRBV18 and TRBJ2-7 for the parts outside the CDR3, the full variable domain is NAGVMQNPRHLVRRRGQEARLRCSPMKGHSHVYWYRQLPEEGLKFMVYLQKENIIDESGMPKERFSAEFPKEGPSILRIQQVVRGDSAAYFCASSPVDSLHGQYFGPGTRLTVT.

This clone was counted once. The J gene is TRBJ1-1, the V gene TRBV19; 7 bases line up with TRBD1. The junction had 14 bases not matched to a gene; V was cut back by 3 bases and J by 10 bases. The CDR3 covers 15 residues. CDR1 and CDR2 from the germline V gene are LNHDA and SQIVND (reference sequence). The CDR3 bases are TGTGCCAGTAGTATGTATAGGACAGGCGCCAGCGTAGCTTTCTTT. It specifies CASSMYRTGASVAFF. The full variable domain, with the rest looked up from reference TRBV19 and TRBJ1-1, is DGGITQSPKYLFRKEGQNVTLSCEQNLNHDAMYWYRQDPGQGLRLIYYSQIVNDFQKGDIAEGYSVSREKKESFPLTVTSAQKNPTAFYLCASSMYRTGASVAFFGQGTRLTVV.

V and J are TRBV5-1 and TRBJ2-7; D gene ambiguous. V lost 4 bases and J 0 bases, leaving 8 bases between the germline ends. The CDR3 loop spans 13 amino acids. The germline gives CDR1 SGHRS, CDR2 YFSETQ. The CDR3 nucleotides are TGCGCCAGCAGCCCGATTAACTCCTACGAGCAGTACTTC. Translating gives CASSPINSYEQYF.

The chain couples TRBV7-8 to TRBJ2-3, with no clear D. The CDR3 has 13 residues. Trimming removed 0 bases at V and 6 bases at J, with 7 bases between. Per germline, CDR1 SGHVS and CDR2 FQNEAQ. The CDR3 region is CASSLAFRDTQYF. The CDR3 DNA reads TGTGCCAGCAGCTTAGCCTTCAGGGATACGCAGTATTTT.

The CDR3 loop reads CASSLQGTGELFF. The DNA for the CDR3 is TGTGCCAGCAGCTTACAAGGAACCGGGGAGCTGTTTTTT. J is TRBJ2-2 and V is TRBV5-4; D is unclear. CDR3 length: 13 amino acids. Germline V gene data show CDR1 as SGHNT and CDR2 as YYREEE (reference sequence). The V end lost 2 bases, the J end lost 5 bases, and 7 bases lay between the germline ends. Looking up the rest from reference TRBV5-4 and TRBJ2-2 gives the full variable domain: ETGVTQSPTHLIKTRGQQVTLRCSSQSGHNTVSWYQQALGQGPQFIFQYYREEENGRGNFPPRFSGLQFPNYSSELNVNALELDDSALYLCASSLQGTGELFFGEGSRLTVL.

The chain carries TRBV15 and TRBJ2-5; either TRBD1 or TRBD2 may fit D (7 bases each). The CDR3 is 15 residues long. V shed 4 bases and J shed 1 base, with 13 bases lying between them. Germline CDR1 is LNHNV and CDR2 is YYDKDF (reference sequence). CDR3 DNA: TGTGCCACCAGCAACCAGGGGGGGGGCCAAGAGACCCAGTACTTC. Encoded protein: CATSNQGGGQETQYF.

Here the CDR3 reads CSVVGRHPGEQFF. CDR3 sequence (DNA): TGCAGCGTTGTAGGTCGACATCCCGGGGAGCAGTTCTTC. The chain employs TRBV29-1 and TRBJ2-1, with no clear D. V lost 4 bases to trimming and J lost 10 bases, with 17 bases between them. Germline CDR1 and CDR2: SQVTM and ANQGSEA. The CDR3 is 13 amino acids.

The chain employs TRBV10-3 and TRBJ1-5; no reliable D call. The CDR3 spans 14 residues. CDR1 and CDR2 from the germline V gene are ENHRY and SYGVKD. The germline V and J ends were trimmed by 4 bases and 3 bases, with 10 bases remaining between them. The CDR3 DNA sequence: TGTGCCATCAGTGCAGATATCCCCAATCAGCCCCAGCATTTT. Its translation is CAISADIPNQPQHF.

The rearrangement uses TRBV6-5 and TRBJ1-2, with D possibly matching TRBD1 (5 bases). Trimming took off 2 bases at V and 4 bases at J, with 14 bases between the two ends. The CDR3 has 15 residues. Looked up from germline, CDR1 is MNHEY and CDR2 is SVGAGI. CDR3 sequence (DNA): TGTGCCAGCAGTTACAGCAGTGGGGGGGGCTATGGCTACACCTTC. It translates to CASSYSSGGGYGYTF.

This chain connects TRBV7-9 to TRBJ1-6; the D is unclear. The CDR3 covers 14 residues. The V and J ends lost 2 bases and 9 bases respectively, with 11 bases between them. CDR1 is SEHNR and CDR2 is FQNEAQ in the germline V gene (reference sequence). The DNA of the CDR3 is TGTGCCAGCAGCTTAATCGGTGGGCTTTCACCCCTCCACTTT. It codes for CASSLIGGLSPLHF.

V gene TRBV11-2 combines with J gene TRBJ1-1; the D gene is possibly TRBD1 (5 bases). V gave up 2 bases and J gave up 6 bases, with 16 bases separating them. This CDR3 comprises 15 residues. CDR1 and CDR2 from the germline V gene are SGHAT and FQNNGV. Here the CDR3 reads CASSLYGQGRAEAFF. As DNA, the CDR3 is TGTGCCAGCAGCTTATATGGGCAGGGAAGGGCTGAAGCTTTCTTT.

The rearrangement links TRBV6-5 to TRBJ1-1; D unclear. Germline CDR1 reads MNHEY; CDR2 reads SVGAGI. This CDR3 region has 14 residues. Trimming stripped 3 bases from V and 0 bases from J, with 8 bases between. CDR3 sequence (DNA): TGTGCCAGCAGTTATAACGGGATGAACACTGAAGCTTTCTTT. This encodes CASSYNGMNTEAFF.

The chain links TRBV30 to TRBJ1-2, with D maybe TRBD1 (6 bases). The CDR3 runs to 12 residues. Germline V CDR1 and CDR2: GTSNPN, SVGIG (reference sequence). With 8 bases removed from V and 5 bases from J, the gap between germline ends came to 15 bases. The CDR3 region is CAGTSGRYGYTF. CDR3 nucleotide sequence: TGTGCCGGGACATCCGGGAGATATGGCTACACCTTC.

The chain couples TRBV6-5 to TRBJ1-2; TRBD1 is a possible D gene (5 bases). Looked up from germline, CDR1 is MNHEY and CDR2 is SVGAGI. V was shortened by 2 bases and J by 4 bases, with 8 bases between the two germline ends. This CDR3 has 13 residues. The DNA for the CDR3 is TGTGCCAGCAGTTACCGGGGGGTCTATGGCTACACCTTC. Protein product: CASSYRGVYGYTF.

The chain uses TRBV6-1 and TRBJ2-3, with D possibly TRBD2 on 6 matching bases. Trimming took off 5 bases at V and 5 bases at J, with 17 bases between the two ends. The CDR3 loop spans 15 amino acids. Looked up from germline, CDR1 is MNHNS and CDR2 is SASEGT. CDR3 loop: CASSLHRGTLDTQYF. In nucleotides, the CDR3 is TGTGCCAGCAGTCTTCATCGGGGGACCTTAGATACGCAGTATTTT.

CDR3 DNA sequence: TGCAGCGTTGGTGAAGCAGGGGGTCGTGGCTACACCTTC. Protein sequence: CSVGEAGGRGYTF. This sequence joins TRBV29-1 and TRBJ1-2; 7 nucleotides agree with TRBD1. J lost 7 bases, V lost 4 bases, and 9 bases had no gene match. The CDR3 sequence is 13 residues long. The germline gives CDR1 SQVTM, CDR2 ANQGSEA.

The V call is TRBV30, the J call TRBJ2-7; D ambiguous. This CDR3 has 12 residues. The germline V and J ends were trimmed by 0 bases and 2 bases, with 5 bases remaining between them. The V gene's germline CDR1 is GTSNPN and CDR2 SVGIG (reference sequence). The DNA of the CDR3 is TGTGCCTGGAGTGTAGGGACCTACGAGCAGTACTTC. Its translation is CAWSVGTYEQYF. Full variable domain (rest looked up from reference TRBV30 and TRBJ2-7): SQTIHQWPATLVQPVGSPLSLECTVEGTSNPNLYWYRQAAGRGLQLLFYSVGIGQISSEVPQNLSASRPQDRQFILSSKKLLLSDSGFYLCAWSVGTYEQYFGPGTRLTVT.

The chain couples TRBV20-1 to TRBJ2-5; D is unclear. V lost 4 bases and J 4 bases, leaving 4 bases between the germline ends. The germline CDR1 and CDR2 sequences are DFQATT and SNEGSKA (reference sequence). This CDR3 has 10 amino acids. CDR3 residues: CSATGETQYF. CDR3 nucleotide sequence: TGCAGTGCTACCGGAGAGACCCAGTACTTC.